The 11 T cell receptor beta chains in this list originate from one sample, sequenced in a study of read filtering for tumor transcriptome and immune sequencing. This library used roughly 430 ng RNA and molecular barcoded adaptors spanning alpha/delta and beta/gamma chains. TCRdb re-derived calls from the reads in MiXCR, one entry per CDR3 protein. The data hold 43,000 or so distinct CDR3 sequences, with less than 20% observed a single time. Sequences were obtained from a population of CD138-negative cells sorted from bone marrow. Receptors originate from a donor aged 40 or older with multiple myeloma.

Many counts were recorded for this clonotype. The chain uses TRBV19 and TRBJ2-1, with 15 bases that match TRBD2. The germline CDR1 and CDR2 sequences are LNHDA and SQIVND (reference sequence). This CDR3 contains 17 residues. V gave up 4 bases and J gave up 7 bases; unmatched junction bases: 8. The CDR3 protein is CASSNGLAGGPSNEQFF. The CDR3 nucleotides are TGTGCCAGTAGTAATGGACTAGCGGGAGGGCCTAGTAATGAGCAGTTCTTC.

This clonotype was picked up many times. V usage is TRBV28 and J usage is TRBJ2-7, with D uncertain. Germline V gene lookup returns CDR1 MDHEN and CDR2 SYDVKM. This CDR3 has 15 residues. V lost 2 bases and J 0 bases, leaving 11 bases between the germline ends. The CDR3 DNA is TGTGCCAGCAGTTTAGAAGGAGAGAGCTCCTACGAGCAGTACTTC. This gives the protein CASSLEGESSYEQYF.

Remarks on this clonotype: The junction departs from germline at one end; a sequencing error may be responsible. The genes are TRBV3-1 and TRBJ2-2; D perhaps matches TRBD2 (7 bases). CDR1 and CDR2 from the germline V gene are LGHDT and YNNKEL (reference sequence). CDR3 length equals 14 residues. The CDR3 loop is CASSQGGGTGELLF. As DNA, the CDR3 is TGTGCCAGCAGCCAAGGCGGGGGCACCGGGGAGCTGCTTTTT.

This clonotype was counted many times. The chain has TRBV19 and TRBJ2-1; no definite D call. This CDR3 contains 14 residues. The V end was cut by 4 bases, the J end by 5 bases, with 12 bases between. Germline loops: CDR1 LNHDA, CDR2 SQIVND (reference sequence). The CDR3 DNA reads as TGTGCCAGTAGTAAAATTGGTGGCGACAATGAGCAGTTCTTC. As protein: CASSKIGGDNEQFF.

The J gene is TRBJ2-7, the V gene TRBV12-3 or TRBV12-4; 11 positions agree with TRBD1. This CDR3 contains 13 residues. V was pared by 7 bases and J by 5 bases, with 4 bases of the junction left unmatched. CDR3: CASKKGQGDEQYF. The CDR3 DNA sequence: TGTGCCAGCAAAAAGGGACAGGGGGACGAGCAGTACTTC.

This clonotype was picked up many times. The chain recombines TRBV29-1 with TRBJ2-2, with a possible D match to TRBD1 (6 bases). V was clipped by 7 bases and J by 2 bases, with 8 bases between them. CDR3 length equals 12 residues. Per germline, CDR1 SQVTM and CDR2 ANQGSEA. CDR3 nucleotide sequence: TGCAGCGCCGGGACAAACACCGGGGAGCTGTTTTTT. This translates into CSAGTNTGELFF.

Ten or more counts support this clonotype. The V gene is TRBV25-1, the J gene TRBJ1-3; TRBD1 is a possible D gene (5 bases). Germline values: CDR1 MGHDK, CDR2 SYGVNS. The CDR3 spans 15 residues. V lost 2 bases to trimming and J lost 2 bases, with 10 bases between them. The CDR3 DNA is TGTGCCAGCAGTGAAGCCAGGGCGACTGGAAACACCATATATTTT. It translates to CASSEARATGNTIYF.

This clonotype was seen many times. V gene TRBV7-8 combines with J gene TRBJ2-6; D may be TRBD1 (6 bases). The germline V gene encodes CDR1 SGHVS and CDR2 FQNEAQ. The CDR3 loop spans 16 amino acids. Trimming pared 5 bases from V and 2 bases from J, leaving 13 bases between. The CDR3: CASSAPTGPGANVLTF. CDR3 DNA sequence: TGTGCCAGCAGCGCCCCAACAGGGCCTGGGGCCAACGTCCTGACTTTC.

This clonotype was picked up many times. The CDR3 DNA reads TGCAGCGTTGAGAGGACTAGCGGGAGAACACAAGAGACCCAGTACTTC. Translation gives CSVERTSGRTQETQYF. The genes are TRBV29-1 and TRBJ2-5; 13 nucleotides align to TRBD2. CDR3 length: 16 residues. The V segment lost 3 bases and the J segment 2 bases; nucleotides outside the gene matches: 6. Germline CDR1 is SQVTM and CDR2 is ANQGSEA.

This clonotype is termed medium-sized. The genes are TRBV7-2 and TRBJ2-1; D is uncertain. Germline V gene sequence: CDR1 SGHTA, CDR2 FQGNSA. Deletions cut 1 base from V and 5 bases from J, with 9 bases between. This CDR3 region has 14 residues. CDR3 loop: CASSLGIGNNEQFF. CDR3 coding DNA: TGTGCCAGCAGCTTAGGTATAGGAAACAATGAGCAGTTCTTC.

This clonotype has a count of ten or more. This CDR3 reads CASSQGKYEQYF. CDR3 bases: TGTGCCAGCAGCCAGGGTAAATACGAGCAGTACTTC. The chain is built from TRBV14 and TRBJ2-7, with D unclear. V dropped 3 bases and J dropped 4 bases, with 7 bases sitting between them. CDR1 and CDR2 from the germline V gene are SGHDN and FVKESK. This CDR3 contains 12 residues.